What follows describes a single TCR beta chain. Using immunoSEQ multiplex PCR, the repertoire was profiled, and TCRdb retains in-frame clones only, with some absent. The data contain roughly 270,000 clones, 75% to 85% of them singletons. CDR1 and CDR2 (germline): MNHEY, SMNVEV (reference sequence). After removal of 2 bases from V and 2 bases from J, the junction contained 8 bases not matched to a gene. CDR3 length: 18 residues. The data were taken from a study of blood T cell repertoires in COVID-19. Study overall: Spain, Italy and the United States supplied samples that represented acute and convalescent COVID-19.

The clonotype was recovered from a man aged 45-60 years with active or convalescent COVID-19. The sample taken for sequencing was peripheral blood. The chain couples TRBV27 to TRBJ2-3; 12 positions agree with TRBD2. The CDR3 region is CASSLGLAGGRYTDTQYF. CDR3 nucleotide sequence: TGTGCCAGCAGTTTAGGGCTAGCGGGAGGGAGGTACACAGATACGCAGTATTTT.